The 9 T cell receptor beta chains reported below all come from one sample, sequenced in a study of blood T cell repertoires in COVID-19. Clones were sequenced by immunoSEQ multiplex PCR, and TCRdb holds only the in-frame ones, with some missing. The data contain just over 300,000 clones, roughly 86% of them seen just once; the ten biggest clones take up 1.5% to 2%. The sample comprised peripheral blood. These receptors were obtained from a woman aged 25 to 39 with COVID-19, enrolled during active disease.

This sequence joins TRBV20-1 and TRBJ1-5; a weak D match, TRBD1 (5 bases). Deletions cut 3 bases from V and 4 bases from J, with 13 bases between. Germline CDR1 DFQATT, CDR2 SNEGSKA (reference sequence). The CDR3 sequence is 14 residues long. The CDR3: CSASAGQENQPQHF. As DNA, the CDR3 is TGCAGTGCTAGTGCAGGACAAGAAAATCAGCCCCAGCATTTT.

The J gene is TRBJ1-2, the V gene TRBV11-2, with 7 nucleotides matching TRBD1. J gave up 7 bases and V 5 bases, and 7 bases lay outside the gene matches. This CDR3 is built from 13 residues. CDR1 is SGHAT, CDR2 FQNNGV, per germline. The CDR3 loop is CASSRRWDSGYTF. The CDR3 DNA is TGTGCCAGCAGCCGACGCTGGGACAGTGGCTACACCTTC.

The rearrangement joins TRBV7-2 to TRBJ2-5; possibly TRBD2 for D (6 bases). Trimming stripped 3 bases from V and 0 bases from J, with 14 bases between. The CDR3 has 16 residues. CDR1 SGHTA and CDR2 FQGNSA come from the germline V gene. CDR3 loop: CASSFTGGLYQETQYF. Written as DNA, the CDR3 is TGTGCCAGCAGCTTCACCGGGGGTCTGTACCAAGAGACCCAGTACTTC.

The CDR3 DNA reads as TGTGCCTGGAGTGTAGGACAGCACTCTAATGAAAAACTGTTTTTT. Translation gives CAWSVGQHSNEKLFF. The V gene is TRBV30, the J gene TRBJ1-4, with D maybe TRBD1 (6 bases). V lost 0 bases and J 3 bases, leaving 11 bases between the germline ends. Germline V gene data show CDR1 as GTSNPN and CDR2 as SVGIG (reference sequence). CDR3 length: 15 amino acids.

The chain uses TRBV27 and TRBJ2-2; perhaps TRBD2 as D (5 bases). Germline loops: CDR1 MNHEY, CDR2 SMNVEV (reference sequence). The CDR3 covers 17 residues. V lost 5 bases to trimming and J lost 0 bases, with 16 bases between them. DNA for the CDR3: TGTGCCAGCAGTAATTGGGCTAGCAGACCGAACACCGGGGAGCTGTTTTTT. Protein sequence: CASSNWASRPNTGELFF.

The chain combines TRBV29-1 with TRBJ1-3; 7 positions agree with TRBD1. Per germline, CDR1 SQVTM and CDR2 ANQGSEA. Trimming removed 5 bases from V and 6 bases from J; junction bases left unmatched: 7. This CDR3 spans 13 amino acids. The CDR3 DNA is TGCAGCGTTAGGGACAGTAAGGAAAACACCATATATTTT. Its translation: CSVRDSKENTIYF.

The chain combines TRBV5-1 with TRBJ2-1; 9 bases are shared with TRBD2. Germline CDR1 is SGHRS and CDR2 is YFSETQ. V shed 7 bases, J shed 7 bases, and the junction held 15 bases outside the gene matches. The CDR3 totals 16 residues. The CDR3 coding sequence is TGCGCCAGCGCCCCCTGGGCGGGGGGGCCTTGGAATGAGCAGTTCTTC. Protein product: CASAPWAGGPWNEQFF.

The CDR3 is CASSPGTGVNNSPLHF. The CDR3 coding sequence is TGTGCCAGCAGCCCCGGGACAGGGGTTAATAATTCACCCCTCCACTTT. The J gene is TRBJ1-6, the V gene TRBV3-1 (or the pseudogene TRBV3-2), with TRBD1 identical over 10 bases. The CDR3 has 16 amino acids. V lost 4 bases to trimming and J lost 5 bases; unmatched junction nucleotides: 5. Germline assignment: CDR1 LGHDT and CDR2 YNNKEL (reference sequence).

The chain joins TRBV12-3 or TRBV12-4 to TRBJ1-2, with D perhaps TRBD1 (5 bases). Trimming took 3 bases from V and 5 from J, leaving 10 bases between them. The CDR3 consists of 13 residues. The CDR3, as DNA: TGTGCCAGCAGTTTCAGGACACCATATGGCTACACCTTC. It specifies CASSFRTPYGYTF.